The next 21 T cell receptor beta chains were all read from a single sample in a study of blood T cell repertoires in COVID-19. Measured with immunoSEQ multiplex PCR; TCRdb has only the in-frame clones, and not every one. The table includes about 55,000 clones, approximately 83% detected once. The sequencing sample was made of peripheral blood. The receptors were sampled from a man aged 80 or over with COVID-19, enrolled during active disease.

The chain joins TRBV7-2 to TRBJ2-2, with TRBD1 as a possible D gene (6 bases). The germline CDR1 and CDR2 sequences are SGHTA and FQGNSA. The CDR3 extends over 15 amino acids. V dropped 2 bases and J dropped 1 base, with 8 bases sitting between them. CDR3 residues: CASSLTGRNTGELFF. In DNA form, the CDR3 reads TGTGCCAGCAGCTTAACAGGGAGGAACACCGGGGAGCTGTTTTTT.

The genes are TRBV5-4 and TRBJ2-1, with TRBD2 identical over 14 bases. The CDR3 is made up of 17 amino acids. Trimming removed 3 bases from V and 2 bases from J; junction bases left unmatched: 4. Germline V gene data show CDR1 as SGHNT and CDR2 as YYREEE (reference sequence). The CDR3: CASSWGTSGSAYNEQFF. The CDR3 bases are TGTGCCAGCAGCTGGGGGACTAGCGGGAGTGCCTACAATGAGCAGTTCTTC. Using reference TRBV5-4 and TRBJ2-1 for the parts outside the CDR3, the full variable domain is ETGVTQSPTHLIKTRGQQVTLRCSSQSGHNTVSWYQQALGQGPQFIFQYYREEENGRGNFPPRFSGLQFPNYSSELNVNALELDDSALYLCASSWGTSGSAYNEQFFGPGTRLTVL.

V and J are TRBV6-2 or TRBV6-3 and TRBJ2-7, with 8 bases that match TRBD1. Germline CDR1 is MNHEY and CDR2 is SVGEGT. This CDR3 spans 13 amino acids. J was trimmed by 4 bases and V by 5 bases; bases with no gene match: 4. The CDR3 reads CASSLTGEYEQYF. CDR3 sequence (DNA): TGTGCCAGCAGTCTGACAGGGGAATACGAGCAGTACTTC.

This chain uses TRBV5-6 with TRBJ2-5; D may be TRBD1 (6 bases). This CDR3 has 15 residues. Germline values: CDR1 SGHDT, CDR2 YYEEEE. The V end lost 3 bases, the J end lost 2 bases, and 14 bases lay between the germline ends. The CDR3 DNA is TGTGCCAGCAGCTCGATCAGGGGACCTCAAGAGACCCAGTACTTC. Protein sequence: CASSSIRGPQETQYF.

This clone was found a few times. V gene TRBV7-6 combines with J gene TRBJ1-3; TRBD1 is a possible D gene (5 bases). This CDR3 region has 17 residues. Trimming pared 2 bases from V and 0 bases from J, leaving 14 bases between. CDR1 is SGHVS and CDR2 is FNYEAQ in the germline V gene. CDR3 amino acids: CASSLIPPDSSGNTIYF. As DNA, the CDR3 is TGTGCCAGCAGCTTAATTCCCCCAGACAGCTCTGGAAACACCATATATTTT.

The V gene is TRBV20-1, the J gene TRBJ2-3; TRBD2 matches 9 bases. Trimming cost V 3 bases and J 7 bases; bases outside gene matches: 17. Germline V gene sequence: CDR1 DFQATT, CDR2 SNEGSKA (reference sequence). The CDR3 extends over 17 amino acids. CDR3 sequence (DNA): TGCAGTGCTAGTCGGCCCTTAGGCGCGGGGGGGCTGAATACGCAGTATTTT. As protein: CSASRPLGAGGLNTQYF.

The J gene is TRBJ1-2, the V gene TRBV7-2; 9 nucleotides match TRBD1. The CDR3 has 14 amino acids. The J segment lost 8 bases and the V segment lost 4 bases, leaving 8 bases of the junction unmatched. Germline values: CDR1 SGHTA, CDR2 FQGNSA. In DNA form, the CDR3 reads TGTGCCAGCAGCTCAGGGACAGGGTTGAGGGGCTACACCTTC. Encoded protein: CASSSGTGLRGYTF.

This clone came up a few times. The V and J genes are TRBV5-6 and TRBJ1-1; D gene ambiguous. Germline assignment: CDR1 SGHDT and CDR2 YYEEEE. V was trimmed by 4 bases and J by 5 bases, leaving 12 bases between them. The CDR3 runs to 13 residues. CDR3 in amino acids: CASSPSTGTEAFF. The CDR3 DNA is TGTGCCAGCAGCCCCTCAACGGGGACTGAAGCTTTCTTT.

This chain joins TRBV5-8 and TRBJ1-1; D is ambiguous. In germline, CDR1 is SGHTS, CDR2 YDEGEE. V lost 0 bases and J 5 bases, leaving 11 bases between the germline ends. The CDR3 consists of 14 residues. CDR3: CASSLGIGGTEAFF. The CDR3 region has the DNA TGTGCCAGCAGCTTGGGCATCGGAGGTACTGAAGCTTTCTTT.

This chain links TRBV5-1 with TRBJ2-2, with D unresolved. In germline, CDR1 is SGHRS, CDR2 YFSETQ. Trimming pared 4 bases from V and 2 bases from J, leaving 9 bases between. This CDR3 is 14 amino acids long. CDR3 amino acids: CASSPPTNTGELFF. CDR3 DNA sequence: TGCGCCAGCAGCCCCCCTACCAACACCGGGGAGCTGTTTTTT. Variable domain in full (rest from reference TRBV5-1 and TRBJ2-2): KAGVTQTPRYLIKTRGQQVTLSCSPISGHRSVSWYQQTPGQGLQFLFEYFSETQRNKGNFPGRFSGRQFSNSRSEMNVSTLELGDSALYLCASSPPTNTGELFFGEGSRLTVL.

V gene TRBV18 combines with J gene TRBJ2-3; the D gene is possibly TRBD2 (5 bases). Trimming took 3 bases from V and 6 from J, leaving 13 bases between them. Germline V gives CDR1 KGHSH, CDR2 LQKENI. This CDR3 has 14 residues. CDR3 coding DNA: TGTGCCAGCTCACCCCGATACGGGGAGGATACGCAGTATTTT. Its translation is CASSPRYGEDTQYF. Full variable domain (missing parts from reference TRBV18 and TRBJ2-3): NAGVMQNPRHLVRRRGQEARLRCSPMKGHSHVYWYRQLPEEGLKFMVYLQKENIIDESGMPKERFSAEFPKEGPSILRIQQVVRGDSAAYFCASSPRYGEDTQYFGPGTRLTVL.

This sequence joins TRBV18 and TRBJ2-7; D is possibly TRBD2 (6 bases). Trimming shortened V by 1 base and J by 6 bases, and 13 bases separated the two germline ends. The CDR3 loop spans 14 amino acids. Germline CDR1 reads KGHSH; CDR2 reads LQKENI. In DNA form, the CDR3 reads TGTGCCAGCTCACCACGGGAAGGGGAGGCCGAGCAGTACGTC. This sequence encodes CASSPREGEAEQYV.

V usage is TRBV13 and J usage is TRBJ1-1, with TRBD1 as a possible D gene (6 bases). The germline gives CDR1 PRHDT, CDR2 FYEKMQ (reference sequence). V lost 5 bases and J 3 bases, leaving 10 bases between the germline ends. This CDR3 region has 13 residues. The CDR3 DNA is TGTGCCAGCAGCGTGGACAGTTACACTGAAGCTTTCTTT. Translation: CASSVDSYTEAFF.

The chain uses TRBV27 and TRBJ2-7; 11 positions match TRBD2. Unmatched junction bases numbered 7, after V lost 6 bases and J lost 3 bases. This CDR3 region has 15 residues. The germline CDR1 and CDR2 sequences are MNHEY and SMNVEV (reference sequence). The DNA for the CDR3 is TGTGCCAGCAGGGGTATGGGACTAGCGGACTACGAGCAGTACTTC. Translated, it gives CASRGMGLADYEQYF.

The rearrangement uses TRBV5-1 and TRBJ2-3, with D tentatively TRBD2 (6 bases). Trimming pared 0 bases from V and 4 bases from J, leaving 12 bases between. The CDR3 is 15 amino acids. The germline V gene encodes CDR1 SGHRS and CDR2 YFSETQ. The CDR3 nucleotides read TGCGCCAGCAGCTTGGTCGGGACTTTACCAGATACGCAGTATTTT. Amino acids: CASSLVGTLPDTQYF.

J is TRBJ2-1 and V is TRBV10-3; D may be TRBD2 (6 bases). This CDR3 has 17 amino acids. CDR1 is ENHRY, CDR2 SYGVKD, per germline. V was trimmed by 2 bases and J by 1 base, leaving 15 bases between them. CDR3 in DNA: TGTGCCATCAGTGAGGGGGCGGGGAGTAGGTCCTACAATGAGCAGTTCTTC. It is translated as CAISEGAGSRSYNEQFF.

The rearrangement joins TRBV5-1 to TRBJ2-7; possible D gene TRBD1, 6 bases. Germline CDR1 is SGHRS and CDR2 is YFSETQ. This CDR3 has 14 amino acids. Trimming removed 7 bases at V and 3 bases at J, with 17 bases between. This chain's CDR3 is CASGWGQGDYEQYF. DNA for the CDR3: TGCGCCAGCGGGTGGGGGCAAGGTGACTACGAGCAGTACTTC.

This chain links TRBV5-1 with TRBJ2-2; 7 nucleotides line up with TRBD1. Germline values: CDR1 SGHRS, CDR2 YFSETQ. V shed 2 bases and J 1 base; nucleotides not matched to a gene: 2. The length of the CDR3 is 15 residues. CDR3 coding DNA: TGCGCCAGCAGCTTCAGGACAGGGAACACCGGGGAGCTGTTTTTT. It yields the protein CASSFRTGNTGELFF.

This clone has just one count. CDR3 sequence: CAWKTGRMNGYTF. CDR3 nucleotides: TGTGCCTGGAAAACAGGTCGAATGAATGGCTACACCTTC. The chain is built from TRBV30 and TRBJ1-2, with D perhaps matching TRBD1 (5 bases). The germline gives CDR1 GTSNPN, CDR2 SVGIG (reference sequence). V was shortened by 4 bases and J by 6 bases, with 15 bases between the two germline ends. CDR3 length: 13 amino acids.

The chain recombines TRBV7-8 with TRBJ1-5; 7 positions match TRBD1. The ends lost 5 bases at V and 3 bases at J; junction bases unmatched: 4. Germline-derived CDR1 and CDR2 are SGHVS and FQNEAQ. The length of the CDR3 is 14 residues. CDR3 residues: CASSAGQYNQPQHF. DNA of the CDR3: TGTGCCAGCAGCGCGGGACAGTACAATCAGCCCCAGCATTTT.

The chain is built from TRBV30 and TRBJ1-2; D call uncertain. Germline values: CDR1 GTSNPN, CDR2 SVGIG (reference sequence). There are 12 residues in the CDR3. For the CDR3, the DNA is TGTGCGGACTTCGGCCTCAGAGATGGCTACACCTTC. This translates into CADFGLRDGYTF.